One and the same sample provided the 22 T cell receptor beta chains below, sequenced in a study of cytomegalovirus exposure and HLA in healthy donors. It was with 60 Vbeta and 13 Jbeta primers that the PCR ran. Profiled with immunoSEQ multiplex PCR; TCRdb holds only in-frame clones, not every one. This listing includes approximately 150,000 clones. The specimen was PBMCs. Receptors originate from a woman aged 45 to 65 in good health and CMV-seronegative.

V and J are TRBV6-1 and TRBJ2-1, with TRBD2 matching over 8 bases. CDR1 MNHNS and CDR2 SASEGT come from the germline V gene. The CDR3 contains 13 residues. Trimming removed 6 bases from V and 14 bases from J; junction bases left unmatched: 12. CDR3 amino acids: CASRDLAGLGKFF. The CDR3 DNA reads TGTGCCAGCAGGGACCTAGCGGGCCTTGGGAAGTTCTTC.

V and J are TRBV19 and TRBJ2-3, with D hard to call. Trimming pared 4 bases from V and 5 bases from J, leaving 13 bases between. CDR1 and CDR2 (germline): LNHDA, SQIVND (reference sequence). The CDR3 extends over 14 amino acids. This CDR3 is CASSSGPRGDTQYF. The CDR3 DNA reads TGTGCCAGTAGTAGTGGGCCCCGTGGAGATACGCAGTATTTT.

The rearrangement uses TRBV5-1 and TRBJ1-1; D unclear. V gave up 4 bases and J gave up 2 bases, with 15 bases separating them. The CDR3 loop spans 15 amino acids. Germline CDR1 and CDR2: SGHRS and YFSETQ. CDR3 amino acids: CASSTAGGENTEAFF. The DNA for the CDR3 is TGCGCCAGCAGCACGGCGGGTGGGGAAAACACTGAAGCTTTCTTT.

This rearrangement joins TRBV7-3 to TRBJ1-1; D uncertain. The CDR3 loop spans 13 amino acids. Trimming removed 1 base from V and 4 bases from J, with 7 bases in between. Germline CDR1 SGHTA, CDR2 FQGTGA. The DNA for the CDR3 is TGTGCCAGCAGCTTAAATAGCGCCACTGAAGCTTTCTTT. It translates to CASSLNSATEAFF.

The chain uses TRBV4-2 and TRBJ2-1, with D possibly TRBD2 on 6 matching bases. CDR1 and CDR2 from the germline V gene are LGHNA and YNFKEQ. V gave up 3 bases and J gave up 5 bases, with 11 bases separating them. The CDR3 is 14 residues long. Here the CDR3 reads CASSHFGGDNEQFF. The CDR3 nucleotides are TGTGCCAGCAGCCACTTTGGAGGGGACAATGAGCAGTTCTTC.

The rearrangement uses TRBV5-6 and TRBJ1-5; 11 bases agree with TRBD1. Looked up from germline, CDR1 is SGHDT and CDR2 is YYEEEE. V dropped 4 bases and J dropped 4; count of bases not matched to a gene: 7. The CDR3 sequence is 16 residues long. CDR3 sequence reads: CASSRDRGTINQPQHF. The CDR3 bases are TGTGCCAGCAGCAGGGACAGGGGGACGATAAATCAGCCCCAGCATTTT.

The chain links TRBV28 to TRBJ2-7, with 9 bases that match TRBD1. CDR3 length: 14 amino acids. CDR1 is MDHEN and CDR2 is SYDVKM in the germline V gene. Trimming removed 6 bases from V and 5 bases from J; junction bases left unmatched: 8. This CDR3 is CASRARDRANEQYF. CDR3 in DNA: TGTGCCAGCAGGGCCCGGGACAGGGCCAACGAGCAGTACTTC.

The gene calls are TRBV6-1 and TRBJ2-7; TRBD1 agrees at 8 bases. There are 15 residues in the CDR3. Germline V gives CDR1 MNHNS, CDR2 SASEGT. Unmatched junction bases numbered 10, after V lost 5 bases and J lost 4 bases. The DNA for the CDR3 is TGTGCCAGCAGTAAAGGCAGGGGGCCAGTTTACGAGCAGTACTTC. This translates into CASSKGRGPVYEQYF.

V usage is TRBV7-2 and J usage is TRBJ1-1, with TRBD1 as a possible D gene (5 bases). The CDR3 loop spans 14 amino acids. Per the germline V gene, CDR1 is SGHTA and CDR2 is FQGNSA. V was clipped by 7 bases and J by 0 bases, with 12 bases between them. The CDR3 DNA reads TGTGCCAGCACCCAATCAGGGATGAACACTGAAGCTTTCTTT. This translates into CASTQSGMNTEAFF.

This chain links TRBV9 with TRBJ2-2; 8 bases are a match to TRBD1. CDR3 length: 14 residues. V lost 4 bases and J lost 7; bases outside the gene matches: 6. CDR1 is SGDLS, CDR2 YYNGEE, per germline. CDR3 DNA sequence: TGTGCCAGCAGCTTACCGACAGGGGTCGGGGAGCTGTTTTTT. Translation: CASSLPTGVGELFF.

The chain couples TRBV7-9 to TRBJ1-1; a weak D match, TRBD1 (5 bases). The CDR3 has 14 residues. Trimming took off 3 bases at V and 4 bases at J, with 12 bases between the two ends. Germline CDR1 SEHNR, CDR2 FQNEAQ (reference sequence). The chain's CDR3 is CASSLLTGGTEAFF. The CDR3 nucleotides are TGTGCCAGCAGCTTGCTCACGGGGGGCACTGAAGCTTTCTTT.

The chain recombines TRBV7-9 with TRBJ1-5; TRBD1 agrees at 8 bases. The germline gives CDR1 SEHNR, CDR2 FQNEAQ (reference sequence). V shed 3 bases and J 6 bases; nucleotides not matched to a gene: 7. The CDR3 sequence is 15 residues long. Here the CDR3 DNA reads TGTGCCAGCAGCTTTGGACAGGGCCACAGTCAGCCCCAGCATTTT. Protein: CASSFGQGHSQPQHF.

The chain joins TRBV19 to TRBJ1-5; 8 bases align to TRBD1. Germline CDR1 and CDR2: LNHDA and SQIVND (reference sequence). This CDR3 has 17 residues. V shed 4 bases and J 2 bases; nucleotides not matched to a gene: 10. The CDR3 reads CASSTDRARGGNQPQHF. Written as DNA, the CDR3 is TGTGCCAGTAGTACGGACAGGGCCAGGGGGGGCAATCAGCCCCAGCATTTT.

The rearrangement joins TRBV11-2 to TRBJ1-2; TRBD1 aligns across 9 bases. V was clipped by 5 bases and J by 0 bases; unmatched bases: 13. The CDR3 length is 18 residues. Germline CDR1 SGHAT, CDR2 FQNNGV. CDR3 sequence (DNA): TGTGCCAGCAGCCCAGAGGGCCGACAGGGGGAAGCTAACTATGGCTACACCTTC. Translated, it gives CASSPEGRQGEANYGYTF.

V gene TRBV5-4 combines with J gene TRBJ1-1, with a tentative D call TRBD1 (5 bases). The germline V gene encodes CDR1 SGHNT and CDR2 YYREEE (reference sequence). The CDR3 totals 14 residues. The ends were cut back, 5 bases at V and 4 bases at J, with 15 bases in the middle. The CDR3 is CASSSQGMATEAFF. In DNA form, the CDR3 reads TGTGCCAGCAGTAGTCAGGGAATGGCCACTGAAGCTTTCTTT.

Comment on this clone: At one end, the junction sequence differs from germline, possibly due to a read error. Other DNA sequences in this specimen translate into the identical CDR3. This chain connects TRBV9 to TRBJ1-1; 7 nucleotides line up with TRBD1. Germline V gives CDR1 SGDLS, CDR2 YYNGEE. The CDR3 contains 15 residues. The DNA for the CDR3 is TGCGCCAGCAGCAGTCGGCAGGGGGGAAACACTGAAGCTTTCTTT. Its protein is CASSSRQGGNTEAFF.

The gene calls are TRBV19 and TRBJ1-1; D is possibly TRBD1 (6 bases). V was pared by 5 bases and J by 3 bases, with 28 bases between. The germline V gene encodes CDR1 LNHDA and CDR2 SQIVND (reference sequence). The CDR3 extends over 19 amino acids. The CDR3: CASSLFVKSHGGPDTEAFF. For the CDR3, the DNA is TGTGCCAGTAGTTTATTCGTTAAGTCCCACGGGGGGCCGGACACTGAAGCTTTCTTT.

The chain carries TRBV5-6 and TRBJ1-5; 9 bases align to TRBD1. This CDR3 comprises 13 residues. Germline loops: CDR1 SGHDT, CDR2 YYEEEE. V gave up 4 bases and J gave up 6 bases; unmatched junction bases: 2. CDR3 sequence (DNA): TGTGCCAGCAGCCGGGACAGGGTTCAGCCCCAGCATTTT. Its protein is CASSRDRVQPQHF. Full variable domain (outside the CDR3, taken from reference TRBV5-6 and TRBJ1-5): DAGVTQSPTHLIKTRGQQVTLRCSPKSGHDTVSWYQQALGQGPQFIFQYYEEEERQRGNFPDRFSGHQFPNYSSELNVNALLLGDSALYLCASSRDRVQPQHFGDGTRLSIL.

The rearrangement uses TRBV7-3 and TRBJ2-1; TRBD2 agrees at 9 bases. Per the germline V gene, CDR1 is SGHTA and CDR2 is FQGTGA. This CDR3 is built from 17 residues. V shed 5 bases and J 2 bases; nucleotides not matched to a gene: 10. The CDR3 loop is CASSPTPLAGTYNEQFF. CDR3 DNA: TGTGCCAGCAGCCCTACCCCCCTAGCGGGGACCTACAATGAGCAGTTCTTC.

The chain has TRBV11-2 and TRBJ2-7; 8 bases match TRBD2. V gave up 3 bases and J gave up 3 bases; unmatched junction bases: 10. The CDR3 is 16 amino acids. CDR1 is SGHAT, CDR2 FQNNGV, per germline. This chain's CDR3 is CASSFSPPSGGYEQYF. Here the CDR3 DNA reads TGTGCCAGCAGCTTCAGCCCCCCCAGCGGGGGCTACGAGCAGTACTTC.

The chain combines TRBV9 with TRBJ2-1; no clear D gene. The V end lost 0 bases, the J end lost 9 bases, and 10 bases lay between the germline ends. This CDR3 has 13 residues. Looked up from germline, CDR1 is SGDLS and CDR2 is YYNGEE. This CDR3 is CASSVAPSGEQFF. CDR3 sequence (DNA): TGTGCCAGCAGCGTAGCCCCCTCGGGTGAGCAGTTCTTC.

This chain joins TRBV4-1 and TRBJ2-1; D is perhaps TRBD2 (5 bases). The CDR3 contains 15 residues. V shed 4 bases and J shed 4 bases, with 14 bases lying between them. Germline lookup yields CDR1 MGHRA and CDR2 YSYEKL. DNA of the CDR3: TGCGCCAGCAGCCCGCCCGGGGTGGTATACAATGAGCAGTTCTTC. This sequence encodes CASSPPGVVYNEQFF.